This entry features one T cell receptor beta chain sequence. Produced via immunoSEQ multiplex PCR; TCRdb's table is partial and in-frame only. The sample records 150,000 or so clones, approximately 81% being singletons. The sample originates from a study of blood T cell repertoires in COVID-19. Trimming stripped 5 bases from V and 4 bases from J, with 9 bases between. This CDR3 is 12 amino acids long. In germline, CDR1 is MDHEN, CDR2 SYDVKM. This TCR came from a woman between 45 and 65 years old with COVID-19, enrolled during active disease. V is TRBV28 and J is TRBJ2-7; D might be TRBD1 (5 bases). Sequenced: peripheral blood. CDR3 sequence: CASSPDRYEQYF. In DNA, the CDR3 is TGTGCCAGCAGTCCTGACAGATACGAGCAGTACTTC.